These 18 T cell receptor beta chains originate from one sample sequenced in a study of T cells in Graves' hyperthyroidism and ophthalmopathy. The CDR3 regions of TCR beta were amplified from RNA transcripts. A first-round RT-PCR of the TCR CDR3 used the HTBI primer set. TCRdb reanalysed the multiplex PCR reads using MiXCR and keeps one entry per CDR3 protein. The table has nearly 600,000 distinct CDR3 sequences, around 13% seen once. The source material was blood. All receptors come from a woman in her thirties with Graves' hyperthyroidism that later progressed to Graves' ophthalmopathy.

Notes on this clonotype: A much larger clone is a single base away; this may be a read error. J is TRBJ2-7 and V is TRBV10-3, with 7 bases identical to TRBD1. V was clipped by 3 bases and J by 0 bases; unmatched bases: 8. The germline gives CDR1 ENHRY, CDR2 SYGVKD. The CDR3 has 16 amino acids. The DNA of the CDR3 is TGTGCCATCAGTGATAACTCGAGACAGGGCTCCTACGAGCAGTACTTC. Its translation: CAISDNSRQGSYEQYF.

This clonotype occurred a few times. This chain links TRBV20-1 with TRBJ1-5; no clear D gene. The V gene lost 3 bases and the J gene lost 0 bases, with 9 bases spanning the gap. Per the germline V gene, CDR1 is DFQATT and CDR2 is SNEGSKA (reference sequence). The CDR3 covers 14 residues. CDR3 sequence reads: CSARGSLSNQPQHF. The DNA of the CDR3 is TGCAGTGCTAGGGGCAGCCTTAGCAATCAGCCCCAGCATTTT.

In this sample, this clonotype turned up many times. This sequence joins TRBV28 and TRBJ1-2; the match to TRBD1 covers 8 bases. Germline V lookup: CDR1 MDHEN, CDR2 SYDVKM. The CDR3 runs to 14 residues. The V and J ends lost 2 bases and 4 bases, in that order; junction bases with no gene match: 3. As DNA, the CDR3 is TGTGCCAGCAGTTTAGCGACAGGGGTCTATGGCTACACCTTC. Amino acids: CASSLATGVYGYTF.

This clonotype was detected many times. The chain carries TRBV11-2 and TRBJ1-1; 7 bases align to TRBD1. This CDR3 region has 14 residues. Germline V gene data show CDR1 as SGHAT and CDR2 as FQNNGV. The V segment lost 5 bases and the J segment 3 bases; nucleotides outside the gene matches: 6. CDR3 in DNA: TGTGCCAGCAGCCTCACAGGGGATTACACTGAAGCTTTCTTT. Amino acid sequence: CASSLTGDYTEAFF. Variable domain in full (rest from reference TRBV11-2 and TRBJ1-1): EAGVAQSPRYKIIEKRQSVAFWCNPISGHATLYWYQQILGQGPKLLIQFQNNGVVDDSQLPKDRFSAERLKGVDSTLKIQPAKLEDSAVYLCASSLTGDYTEAFFGQGTRLTVV.

This clonotype has at least ten counts. The genes are TRBV11-3 and TRBJ2-7, with unresolved D. The V gene lost 3 bases and the J gene lost 2 bases, with 8 bases spanning the gap. The CDR3 runs to 13 residues. Germline V CDR1 and CDR2: SGHNT, YENEEA. In nucleotides, the CDR3 is TGTGCCAGCAGCTTTGCAGTTACCTACGAGCAGTACTTC. This sequence encodes CASSFAVTYEQYF.

Many counts were recorded for this clonotype. This sequence joins TRBV7-2 and TRBJ2-2; D gene ambiguous. This CDR3 is 13 amino acids long. Trimming shortened V by 5 bases and J by 5 bases, and 9 bases separated the two germline ends. CDR1 is SGHTA and CDR2 is FQGNSA in the germline V gene. This CDR3 reads CASSRARTGELFF. The CDR3 nucleotides are TGTGCCAGCAGCAGGGCTCGGACCGGGGAGCTGTTTTTT.

This clonotype was observed at least ten times. This chain connects TRBV28 to TRBJ1-6, with a weak D call TRBD1 (6 bases). Trimming left V 10 bases short and J 6 bases short, with 16 bases between. This CDR3 region has 14 residues. Germline CDR1 and CDR2: MDHEN and SYDVKM. CDR3: CATLNGQFNSPLHF. As DNA, the CDR3 is TGTGCCACCCTAAACGGACAGTTTAATTCACCCCTCCACTTT.

This clonotype occurred many times. The V gene is TRBV28, the J gene TRBJ2-3; possible D gene TRBD2, 6 bases. V lost 6 bases to trimming and J lost 1 base, with 14 bases between them. This CDR3 has 15 amino acids. Per the germline V gene, CDR1 is MDHEN and CDR2 is SYDVKM. Here the CDR3 reads CASRPNSGGTDTQYF. The CDR3 DNA reads TGTGCCAGCAGGCCGAATAGCGGAGGCACAGATACGCAGTATTTT.

This clonotype has a handful of counts. The rearrangement links TRBV12-5 to TRBJ2-3; a weak D match, TRBD2 (5 bases). The V and J ends lost 3 bases and 4 bases respectively, with 5 bases between them. Germline V CDR1 and CDR2: LGHNT, FRNRAP. The CDR3 loop spans 12 amino acids. CDR3 residues: CASGFSADTQYF. CDR3 nucleotides: TGTGCTAGTGGTTTTAGCGCAGATACGCAGTATTTT.

The chain is built from TRBV9 and TRBJ2-2; D is uncertain. The CDR3 length is 16 residues. Germline assignment: CDR1 SGDLS and CDR2 YYNGEE. V dropped 2 bases and J dropped 0 bases, with 11 bases sitting between them. The CDR3 DNA is TGTGCCAGCAGCGTGAGTGTCGGCGCGAACACCGGGGAGCTGTTTTTT. Translated: CASSVSVGANTGELFF.

Points on this clonotype: This may arise from a read error, as a much more abundant clone is one base away. This sequence joins TRBV12-3 or TRBV12-4 and TRBJ2-7; 8 bases agree with TRBD2. This CDR3 comprises 16 residues. The V gene end was trimmed by 6 bases and the J gene end by 9 bases; junction bases not matched to a gene: 19. CDR3 sequence: CASSPLGAGESHGQYF. The DNA of the CDR3 is TGTGCCAGCAGCCCCCTAGGAGCGGGAGAATCCCACGGGCAGTACTTC.

This clonotype showed up many times. The V and J genes are TRBV6-1 and TRBJ1-5; D not certain. The germline V gene has CDR1 MNHNS and CDR2 SASEGT. The CDR3 consists of 12 residues. Trimming took 6 bases from V and 7 from J, leaving 10 bases between them. CDR3 amino acids: CASRGRSQPQHF. The CDR3 nucleotides are TGTGCCAGCAGAGGACGAAGCCAGCCCCAGCATTTT.

This clonotype came up many times. DNA for the CDR3: TGCGCCAGCAGCCAAGCCCTAACTAGCGAGAGGGCCTACGAGCAGTACTTC. Translated, it gives CASSQALTSERAYEQYF. This chain connects TRBV4-1 to TRBJ2-7, with 7 nucleotides matching TRBD2. This CDR3 is built from 17 residues. V dropped 1 base and J dropped 2; count of bases not matched to a gene: 11. Looked up from germline, CDR1 is MGHRA and CDR2 is YSYEKL.

The genes are TRBV10-1 and TRBJ2-4; maybe TRBD1 (6 bases). CDR1 WNHNN and CDR2 SYGVQD come from the germline V gene (reference sequence). Trimming took off 3 bases at V and 2 bases at J, with 11 bases between the two ends. CDR3 size: 15 residues. CDR3 nucleotide sequence: TGCGCCAGCAGTGAACCCGGACAGACCAAAAACATTCAGTACTTC. Protein: CASSEPGQTKNIQYF.

Many counts were recorded for this clonotype. This chain connects TRBV15 to TRBJ2-3; TRBD2 aligns across 7 bases. The CDR3 consists of 15 residues. The V and J ends lost 5 bases and 0 bases, in that order; junction bases with no gene match: 5. CDR1 and CDR2 from the germline V gene are LNHNV and YYDKDF (reference sequence). CDR3 in DNA: TGTGCCACCAGCGGGAGGGCCCTGAGCACAGATACGCAGTATTTT. Its protein product is CATSGRALSTDTQYF.

The chain links TRBV27 to TRBJ2-1; D is unclear. This CDR3 region has 15 residues. Germline V lookup: CDR1 MNHEY, CDR2 SMNVEV (reference sequence). V lost 7 bases and J lost 0, with 13 bases in between. DNA of the CDR3: TGTGCCAGCACCTATGACCCGAGCTCCTACAATGAGCAGTTCTTC. This sequence encodes CASTYDPSSYNEQFF.

The sample holds many counts of this clonotype. The V gene is TRBV9, the J gene TRBJ2-2; 8 bases align to TRBD2. Germline CDR1 is SGDLS and CDR2 is YYNGEE. This CDR3 has 17 amino acids. Trimming at V came to 0 bases and at J to 8 bases, leaving 12 bases not matched to a gene. The CDR3 sequence: CASSVDRRETSAGELFF. CDR3 sequence (DNA): TGTGCCAGCAGCGTAGATCGTAGGGAGACTAGCGCTGGGGAGCTGTTTTTT.

This clonotype was recorded many times. The chain combines TRBV12-3 or TRBV12-4 with TRBJ1-1; possibly TRBD1 for D (5 bases). Trimming left V 7 bases short and J 5 bases short, with 14 bases between. The CDR3 totals 13 residues. The DNA of the CDR3 is TGTGCCAGCAACTCACCCAGGGCGACTGAAGCTTTCTTT. As protein: CASNSPRATEAFF.